The rows below give T cell receptor beta chains drawn from one sample of a study of regulatory T cells in long-lasting Graves disease. TCRdb used MiXCR to reprocess the multiplex PCR reads, holding one entry per CDR3 protein. The sample includes 400,000 to 500,000 distinct CDR3 sequences, 20% to 25% seen only once; the top ten take 6.5% to 9%. The source was peripheral blood mononuclear cells (PBMCs), collected when the disease was refractory, from a patient treated with antithyroid drugs. The receptors originated from a female donor with Graves disease. Each CDR3 is given with its conserved first and last residue. Part of the rows lack a size; the others show once, few, many or a class for expanded clones.

V,size,J,CDR3
TRBV9,.,TRBJ1-6,CASGGFSNSPLHF
TRBV13,.,TRBJ1-6,CASTRVMGRSPLHF
TRBV5-5,few,TRBJ2-5,CASSFPSGRQETQYF
TRBV14,few,TRBJ2-7,CASSQDFAVSDEQYF
TRBV12-3/TRBV12-4,few,TRBJ2-3,CASRMAGGADTQYF
TRBV2,many,TRBJ1-2,CASSVPLEWGNYGYTF
TRBV4-1,.,TRBJ2-7,CASSQLAVSYEQYF
TRBV30,.,TRBJ2-1,CAWSNMGLGYNEQFF
TRBV7-2,many,TRBJ2-7,CASSLAARAREQYF
TRBV5-5,.,TRBJ2-7,CASTTVWGPKGREQYF
TRBV6-2/TRBV6-3,.,TRBJ2-2,CASSSSSGPWNTGELFF
TRBV13,.,TRBJ1-1,CASSSQASEAFF
TRBV6-5,few,TRBJ2-7,CASSYDLVTTYEQYF
TRBV12-3/TRBV12-4,many,TRBJ1-2,CASRVYGYTF
TRBV20-1,few,TRBJ1-5,CSARDLTGGRQQPQHF
TRBV7-2,.,TRBJ2-3,CASSLVAGGSTDTQYF